The TCR beta chain described here comes from a study of identical twins. Study-wide results and caveats: Whereas memory repertoires showed no such difference, abundant cord blood beta clonotypes carried fewer insertions. It was out-of-frame TCR alpha sharing in monozygotic twins that models underestimated. One should note that invariant MAIT and iNKT cells could partly confound zero-insertion analyses. Instead of following the same donors, the conclusions were based on cross-sectional statistical analysis.

Worth noting for this clonotype: Its target is unknown.

TCRdb fed the 5' RACE reads into MiXCR, producing one record per CDR3 protein. The table shows under 800,000 distinct CDR3 sequences, with about 20% occurring only once. The data were also submitted as part of a second study, on T cells expressing NK-cell markers.

The sequence was obtained from a woman aged 18 to 35 in good health. The sequencing input was PBMCs.

CDR3 sequence: CSARDREAGEQFF. The CDR3 DNA follows: TGCAGTGCTAGAGATAGAGAAGCGGGAGAGCAGTTCTTC. The V call is TRBV20-1, the J call TRBJ2-1, with 7 bases fitting TRBD2. The CDR3 runs 13 residues. V shed 0 bases, J shed 10 bases, and the junction held 6 bases outside the gene matches. Germline V lookup: CDR1 DFQATT, CDR2 SNEGSKA (reference sequence).